This T cell receptor (beta chain) is drawn from a study of CD8 T cells in ankylosing spondylitis. A word on this clonotype: The antigen is undetermined.

Study-wide findings and caveats: Characteristic of ankylosing spondylitis blood, it appeared, was a TCR beta motif comprising 7 to 9 highly homologous variants. Disease-linked clones reportedly showed significant enrichment in matched ankylosing spondylitis synovial fluid.

TCRdb analysed the 5' RACE reads with MiXCR anew, one entry per CDR3 protein. The sample has about 480,000 distinct CDR3 sequences; under 20% are singletons. V lost 5 bases to trimming and J lost 0 bases; unmatched junction nucleotides: 10. The CDR3 length is 16 residues. Germline V gene sequence: CDR1 SGHTA, CDR2 FQGNSA. The TCR was taken from a male donor with ankylosing spondylitis. The rearrangement joins TRBV7-2 to TRBJ2-7, with TRBD1 matching over 7 bases. The sample consisted of blood, either unsorted or a sorted T cell fraction (not recorded which). The CDR3 loop is CASSIVGTESSYEQYF. In nucleotides, the CDR3 is TGTGCCAGCAGCATTGTGGGGACAGAGAGCTCCTACGAGCAGTACTTC. The full variable domain, its missing parts supplied by reference TRBV7-2 and TRBJ2-7, is GAGVSQSPSNKVTEKGKDVELRCDPISGHTALYWYRQSLGQGLEFLIYFQGNSAPDKSGLPSDRFSAERTGGSVSTLTIQRTQQEDSAVYLCASSIVGTESSYEQYFGPGTRLTVT.